Presented here are 32 T cell receptor beta chains from one specimen sequenced in a study of STAT5B mutations in CD4+ large granular lymphocyte leukemia. Profiling relied on immunoSEQ multiplex PCR, and the TCRdb table lists in-frame clones only, not all of them. Among under 40,000 clones listed, around 66% were seen once. The specimen sequenced was CD4+ T cells from blood buffy coats. The source is a human donor in good health.

The chain couples TRBV6-6 to TRBJ2-7; the D gene is possibly TRBD1 (5 bases). CDR3 length: 13 residues. Trimming left V 7 bases short and J 2 bases short, with 12 bases between. Germline V gives CDR1 MNHNY, CDR2 SVGAGI (reference sequence). In nucleotides, the CDR3 is TGTGCCAGCACGATCGGACACACCTACGAGCAGTACTTC. This codes for CASTIGHTYEQYF.

The chain has TRBV2 and TRBJ1-4; D is perhaps TRBD1 (5 bases). This CDR3 spans 12 amino acids. Per the germline V gene, CDR1 is SNHLY and CDR2 is FYNNEI. V lost 6 bases and J lost 8, with 10 bases in between. The DNA of the CDR3 is TGTGCCAGCAGCTCAAACAGGGAAAAACTGTTTTTT. This gives the protein CASSSNREKLFF.

This chain links TRBV6-5 with TRBJ1-1; D may be TRBD1 (5 bases). Germline CDR1 is MNHEY and CDR2 is SVGAGI. V lost 0 bases to trimming and J lost 4 bases, with 15 bases between them. This CDR3 has 16 amino acids. In DNA form, the CDR3 reads TGTGCCAGCAGTTACTCGGGTGTCGGTCAGGGCACTGAAGCTTTCTTT. Amino acids: CASSYSGVGQGTEAFF.

This chain uses TRBV7-9 with TRBJ2-3, with 7 positions matching TRBD2. Germline assignment: CDR1 SEHNR and CDR2 FQNEAQ (reference sequence). The ends lost 1 base at V and 4 bases at J; junction bases unmatched: 5. The CDR3 spans 15 residues. In DNA form, the CDR3 reads TGTGCCAGCAGCTTAGACGGGGGGTCCTCAGATACGCAGTATTTT. Translated, it gives CASSLDGGSSDTQYF.

This clone was observed a handful of times. The chain carries TRBV9 and TRBJ1-1; D is undetermined. V dropped 0 bases and J dropped 1 base, with 7 bases sitting between them. Germline CDR1 and CDR2: SGDLS and YYNGEE. There are 14 residues in the CDR3. CDR3: CASSVEPGNTEAFF. CDR3 coding DNA: TGTGCCAGCAGCGTAGAGCCGGGGAACACTGAAGCTTTCTTT.

This rearrangement joins TRBV27 to TRBJ1-3; maybe TRBD1 (5 bases). Germline V gene data show CDR1 as MNHEY and CDR2 as SMNVEV (reference sequence). This CDR3 region has 14 residues. V was trimmed by 4 bases and J by 2 bases, leaving 9 bases between them. CDR3 bases: TGTGCCAGCAGTTCTCCGGGGGCTGGAAACACCATATATTTT. As protein: CASSSPGAGNTIYF.

The chain recombines TRBV5-4 with TRBJ1-1; D call uncertain. Germline values: CDR1 SGHNT, CDR2 YYREEE (reference sequence). CDR3 size: 18 residues. The V end was cut by 1 base, the J end by 4 bases, with 23 bases between. This chain's CDR3 is CASSLLGFGRPWGTEAFF. The DNA of the CDR3 is TGTGCCAGCAGCTTGCTAGGATTTGGCCGCCCATGGGGCACTGAAGCTTTCTTT.

The chain employs TRBV9 and TRBJ2-2, with D possibly TRBD2 on 5 matching bases. Germline assignment: CDR1 SGDLS and CDR2 YYNGEE. CDR3 length: 15 residues. Between the trimmed V and J ends, which lost 4 bases and 6 bases, there was a span of 16 bases. The CDR3 DNA reads TGTGCCAGCAGCTTTGGGCAACGAGCGGCCGGGGAGCTGTTTTTT. Translated: CASSFGQRAAGELFF.

The V gene is TRBV2, the J gene TRBJ1-4, with 7 bases that match TRBD1. This CDR3 spans 12 amino acids. V shed 8 bases and J 10 bases; nucleotides not matched to a gene: 7. CDR1 is SNHLY and CDR2 is FYNNEI in the germline V gene. CDR3 loop: CASGGDSTKLFF. CDR3 in DNA: TGTGCCAGCGGGGGGGACAGTACAAAACTGTTTTTT.

This chain links TRBV2 with TRBJ2-1, with 9 bases aligning to TRBD1. Losses at the gene ends were 6 bases for V and 7 bases for J; bases not matched to a gene: 10. In germline, CDR1 is SNHLY, CDR2 FYNNEI. This CDR3 contains 15 residues. This CDR3 is CASRADRGGENEQFF. The CDR3 nucleotides read TGTGCCAGCAGGGCGGACAGGGGTGGTGAAAATGAGCAGTTCTTC.

The DNA for the CDR3 is TGTGCCAGCAGGGGCACAGGGGGCACTGAAGCTTTCTTT. Its translation is CASRGTGGTEAFF. The chain is built from TRBV13 and TRBJ1-1; 8 positions agree with TRBD1. V was pared by 6 bases and J by 4 bases, with 4 bases of the junction left unmatched. Germline V gene data show CDR1 as PRHDT and CDR2 as FYEKMQ (reference sequence). The CDR3 has 13 amino acids. Full variable domain (missing parts from reference TRBV13 and TRBJ1-1): AAGVIQSPRHLIKEKRETATLKCYPIPRHDTVYWYQQGPGQDPQFLISFYEKMQSDKGSIPDRFSAQQFSDYHSELNMSSLELGDSALYFCASRGTGGTEAFFGQGTRLTVV.

This chain links TRBV5-4 with TRBJ2-7; unclear D gene. Per the germline V gene, CDR1 is SGHNT and CDR2 is YYREEE (reference sequence). V lost 0 bases and J 2 bases, leaving 6 bases between the germline ends. The CDR3 is made up of 13 amino acids. The DNA of the CDR3 is TGTGCCAGCAGCTTGGCCCAGGCCTACGAGCAGTACTTC. This gives the protein CASSLAQAYEQYF.

The V and J genes are TRBV28 and TRBJ2-7; D assignment may be TRBD1 or TRBD2 (5 bases each). Germline assignment: CDR1 MDHEN and CDR2 SYDVKM. Trimming removed 7 bases from V and 0 bases from J, with 13 bases in between. The CDR3 length is 14 residues. CDR3 coding DNA: TGTGCCAGCATCCGGGACCGACGCTCCTACGAGCAGTACTTC. Protein product: CASIRDRRSYEQYF.

This clone came up a few times. This chain links TRBV30 with TRBJ1-2, with D possibly matching TRBD1 (6 bases). V lost 7 bases and J 7 bases, leaving 22 bases between the germline ends. CDR1 and CDR2 from the germline V gene are GTSNPN and SVGIG (reference sequence). The CDR3 is 14 amino acids. The CDR3 DNA reads TGTGCCTCGACTCGGGGGGCGCTTGTGCTTGGCTACACCTTC. Its translation is CASTRGALVLGYTF.

This clone was detected only a few times. The CDR3 reads CASSGNMDQPQHF. CDR3 sequence (DNA): TGTGCCAGCAGCGGGAACATGGACCAGCCCCAGCATTTT. The chain combines TRBV7-6 with TRBJ1-5, with D unresolved. This CDR3 has 13 amino acids. V lost 5 bases to trimming and J lost 7 bases, with 12 bases between them. Germline lookup yields CDR1 SGHVS and CDR2 FNYEAQ. Variable domain in full (rest from reference TRBV7-6 and TRBJ1-5): GAGVSQSPRYKVTKRGQDVALRCDPISGHVSLYWYRQALGQGPEFLTYFNYEAQQDKSGLPNDRFSAERPEGSISTLTIQRTEQRDSAMYRCASSGNMDQPQHFGDGTRLSIL.

This clone was seen a handful of times. This chain links TRBV9 with TRBJ2-7; D is perhaps TRBD2 (5 bases). This CDR3 spans 15 amino acids. The germline V gene encodes CDR1 SGDLS and CDR2 YYNGEE. The germline V and J ends were trimmed by 4 bases and 5 bases, with 19 bases remaining between them. CDR3 coding DNA: TGTGCCAGCAGCCCTTACCGGGGTGGTGGAAACGAGCAGTACTTC. Translated: CASSPYRGGGNEQYF.

This clone turned up a few times. The J gene is TRBJ1-5, the V gene TRBV2; 7 bases match TRBD1. This CDR3 is 15 amino acids long. V lost 0 bases and J lost 6; bases outside the gene matches: 5. Germline loops: CDR1 SNHLY, CDR2 FYNNEI. CDR3 bases: TGTGCCAGCAGTGAAGCCGCACAGGGGTCTCAGCCCCAGCATTTT. Translated: CASSEAAQGSQPQHF.

This clone came up a few times. The chain recombines TRBV9 with TRBJ2-7; 11 bases match TRBD1. With V trimmed by 0 bases and J by 6 bases, 8 bases remained unmatched. Germline lookup yields CDR1 SGDLS and CDR2 YYNGEE. The CDR3 covers 16 residues. The CDR3 spells CASSVDLDRGLIEQYF. CDR3 nucleotides: TGTGCCAGCAGCGTAGACCTGGACAGGGGGCTGATCGAGCAGTACTTC.

The gene calls are TRBV19 and TRBJ2-7, with D tentatively TRBD2 (6 bases). The germline V gene encodes CDR1 LNHDA and CDR2 SQIVND (reference sequence). The CDR3 runs 16 residues. V shed 5 bases and J shed 2 bases, with 19 bases lying between them. The CDR3 loop is CASSFGGGSTPYEQYF. The CDR3, as DNA: TGTGCCAGTAGTTTCGGTGGAGGGAGTACGCCCTACGAGCAGTACTTC.

This chain uses TRBV5-1 with TRBJ2-5; the D gene is possibly TRBD2 (5 bases). The CDR3 consists of 16 residues. Germline-derived CDR1 and CDR2 are SGHRS and YFSETQ. The V end was cut by 3 bases, the J end by 0 bases, with 15 bases between. In DNA form, the CDR3 reads TGCGCCAGCAGCTATCGCGGGTCGGGGTACCAAGAGACCCAGTACTTC. Translation gives CASSYRGSGYQETQYF.

This clone appeared a few times. At one of its ends the junction is not consistent with the germline gene, which may arise from a read error. This chain uses TRBV5-1 with TRBJ1-1; no clear D gene. This CDR3 is 14 amino acids long. CDR1 is SGHRS, CDR2 YFSETQ, per germline. The CDR3 DNA follows: TGCGCCAGCAACTTGATGACACAAAACACTGAAGCTTTCTTT. Translated, it gives CASNLMTQNTEAFF.

This chain joins TRBV6-5 and TRBJ2-5; D assignment may be TRBD1 or TRBD2 (6 bases each). The CDR3 is made up of 14 amino acids. V was pared by 6 bases and J by 5 bases, with 16 bases between. Germline V gene data show CDR1 as MNHEY and CDR2 as SVGAGI. CDR3 sequence (DNA): TGTGCCAGCAGCCGTATAGGGGGGAGGGAGACCCAGTACTTC. This sequence encodes CASSRIGGRETQYF.

CDR3 protein: CASSYSGGAQYF. In nucleotides, the CDR3 is TGTGCCAGCAGTTACTCTGGAGGGGCCCAGTACTTC. V and J are TRBV6-6 and TRBJ2-5; TRBD2 might be the D (6 bases). CDR1 MNHNY and CDR2 SVGAGI come from the germline V gene (reference sequence). This CDR3 comprises 12 residues. The V end was cut by 0 bases, the J end by 9 bases, with 8 bases between.

The V and J genes are TRBV14 and TRBJ2-7, with D perhaps matching TRBD2 (5 bases). Deletions cut 0 bases from V and 6 bases from J, with 9 bases between. From germline, CDR1 is SGHDN and CDR2 FVKESK. The CDR3 contains 13 residues. This chain's CDR3 is CASSQERVSEQYF. Here the CDR3 DNA reads TGTGCCAGCAGCCAAGAGAGGGTCTCCGAGCAGTACTTC.

The rearrangement uses TRBV7-6 and TRBJ2-1; 15 bases align to TRBD2. CDR1 is SGHVS, CDR2 FNYEAQ, per germline. V lost 3 bases and J lost 7; bases outside the gene matches: 10. The CDR3 runs 18 residues. CDR3 in DNA: TGTGCCAGCAGCTTTGGGGGACTAGCGGGGGGCCGGGGAAATGAGCAGTTCTTC. Its translation is CASSFGGLAGGRGNEQFF.

This clone came up once. The chain links TRBV29-1 to TRBJ1-1; 9 positions agree with TRBD1. CDR3 length: 11 amino acids. V was clipped by 7 bases and J by 11 bases; unmatched bases: 8. In germline, CDR1 is SQVTM, CDR2 ANQGSEA. This CDR3 is CSADRGVLAFF. Written as DNA, the CDR3 is TGCAGCGCGGACAGGGGAGTGTTGGCTTTCTTT.

This clone was seen a few times. The chain joins TRBV30 to TRBJ1-6, with D possibly being TRBD1 (6 bases). CDR1 GTSNPN and CDR2 SVGIG come from the germline V gene (reference sequence). CDR3 size: 13 residues. Trimming removed 1 base at V and 9 bases at J, with 10 bases between. The CDR3 sequence: CAWSEAGASPLHF. The DNA of the CDR3 is TGTGCCTGGAGTGAGGCAGGGGCTTCACCCCTCCACTTT.

This clone was counted between two and nine times. The CDR3: CASSLGRGTNYGYTF. The DNA of the CDR3 is TGTGCCAGTAGTCTCGGGAGGGGGACCAACTATGGCTACACCTTC. The chain combines TRBV19 with TRBJ1-2; maybe TRBD1 (6 bases). Trimming pared 5 bases from V and 2 bases from J, leaving 15 bases between. The CDR3 runs 15 residues. Germline values: CDR1 LNHDA, CDR2 SQIVND (reference sequence).

This clone appeared a few times. The V and J genes are TRBV9 and TRBJ2-2; 9 bases match TRBD1. This CDR3 is 18 amino acids long. The V gene end was trimmed by 0 bases and the J gene end by 6 bases; junction bases not matched to a gene: 12. Germline V gene lookup returns CDR1 SGDLS and CDR2 YYNGEE. CDR3: CASSVGSAGTGMSGELFF. CDR3 DNA: TGTGCCAGCAGCGTAGGTTCTGCCGGGACAGGGATGTCCGGGGAGCTGTTTTTT.

The DNA for the CDR3 is TGTGCCAGCAGCCAAGTAGCAGGGGGCGGCTATGGCTACACCTTC. Protein: CASSQVAGGGYGYTF. The chain is built from TRBV14 and TRBJ1-2; 8 bases map to TRBD1. CDR1 and CDR2 (germline): SGHDN, FVKESK. With V trimmed by 1 base and J by 4 bases, 5 bases remained unmatched. CDR3 length: 15 residues.

A single count supports this clone. The chain recombines TRBV9 with TRBJ2-1, with 7 bases lining up with TRBD1. Germline V lookup: CDR1 SGDLS, CDR2 YYNGEE. V lost 2 bases and J lost 2; bases outside the gene matches: 4. The CDR3 is made up of 15 amino acids. Here the CDR3 DNA reads TGTGCCAGCAGCGTCAGGGGACAGACCTACAATGAGCAGTTCTTC. The encoded protein is CASSVRGQTYNEQFF.

The genes are TRBV6-1 and TRBJ1-6, with D possibly matching TRBD1 (5 bases). Trimming removed 2 bases at V and 6 bases at J, with 8 bases between. This CDR3 is built from 14 residues. Germline V gives CDR1 MNHNS, CDR2 SASEGT. The CDR3 loop reads CASSESGGNSPLHF. CDR3 DNA: TGTGCCAGCAGTGAATCGGGGGGTAATTCACCCCTCCACTTT.